The clone carrying this T cell receptor beta chain was detected only a few times. Its antigen is not identified. This sample is drawn from a study of response to subunit inactivated influenza vaccine. Study-wide results and limits: Few additional T cells are recruited per seasonal influenza vaccination, authors suggested.

TCRdb processed the RT-PCR reads anew with MiXCR; each CDR3 protein has one entry. This table has approximately 170,000 distinct CDR3 sequences, 13% to 15% appearing once. The ends were cut back, 10 bases at V and 4 bases at J, with 9 bases in the middle. This CDR3 contains 11 residues. The germline V gene has CDR1 MDHEN and CDR2 SYDVKM. The clonotype originates from a man over 45 who received an inactivated influenza vaccine. The V and J genes are TRBV28 and TRBJ2-3; the D is unclear. The specimen was CD8+ T cells sorted from PBMCs, collected 4 to 6 days after vaccination. DNA for the CDR3: TGTGCCATCCAGTTTTCAGATACGCAGTATTTT. This translates into CAIQFSDTQYF.